This entry lists 16 T cell receptor beta chains sequenced from one sample in a study of T cell changes during pregnancy in multiple sclerosis. Profiled with immunoSEQ multiplex PCR; TCRdb holds only in-frame clones, not every one. The data hold about 85,000 clones, with 90% to 95% observed a single time. The specimen comprised peripheral blood, sampled in the first trimester of pregnancy. The receptors stem from a female donor with multiple sclerosis, enrolled in a pregnancy study.

The chain joins TRBV27 to TRBJ1-6, with D possibly TRBD1 on 6 matching bases. This CDR3 spans 14 amino acids. Germline CDR1 and CDR2: MNHEY and SMNVEV (reference sequence). The V gene lost 3 bases and the J gene lost 9 bases, with 12 bases spanning the gap. CDR3 amino acids: CASSFRGVSSPLHF. Written as DNA, the CDR3 is TGTGCCAGCAGTTTCAGGGGAGTCAGTTCACCCCTCCACTTT.

The rearrangement uses TRBV7-2 and TRBJ2-3; 9 nucleotides match TRBD1. The germline CDR1 and CDR2 sequences are SGHTA and FQGNSA. V was pared by 4 bases and J by 6 bases, with 11 bases of the junction left unmatched. The CDR3 has 16 residues. Written as DNA, the CDR3 is TGTGCCAGCAGCTCTACAGGGGGCCGAAGGTTGGATACGCAGTATTTT. Protein product: CASSSTGGRRLDTQYF. The whole variable domain, filled in from reference TRBV7-2 and TRBJ2-3, reads GAGVSQSPSNKVTEKGKDVELRCDPISGHTALYWYRQSLGQGLEFLIYFQGNSAPDKSGLPSDRFSAERTGGSVSTLTIQRTQQEDSAVYLCASSSTGGRRLDTQYFGPGTRLTVL.

Written as DNA, the CDR3 is TGTGCCAGCAGTTTAAGGACTAGCAGCACAGATACGCAGTATTTT. Its translation: CASSLRTSSTDTQYF. The rearrangement uses TRBV27 and TRBJ2-3; TRBD2 aligns across 8 bases. Germline CDR1 reads MNHEY; CDR2 reads SMNVEV (reference sequence). The length of the CDR3 is 15 residues. Losses at the gene ends were 2 bases for V and 0 bases for J; bases not matched to a gene: 1.

The chain uses TRBV7-2 and TRBJ1-2, with D maybe TRBD1 (6 bases). The CDR3 has 16 residues. CDR1 is SGHTA and CDR2 is FQGNSA in the germline V gene. V was trimmed by 6 bases and J by 1 base, leaving 18 bases between them. DNA for the CDR3: TGTGCCAGCAGGCCCTCCCGGGGGGGCAATAACTATGGCTACACCTTC. Amino acid sequence: CASRPSRGGNNYGYTF.

The rearrangement uses TRBV16 and TRBJ2-4; tentatively, D is TRBD2 (5 bases). Germline values: CDR1 KGHSY, CDR2 FQNENV. The V end was cut by 0 bases, the J end by 9 bases, with 12 bases between. The CDR3 runs to 14 residues. CDR3 in DNA: TGTGCCAGCAGCCAATCCGTCTCCCGGGGCATTCAGTACTTC. Translating it yields CASSQSVSRGIQYF.

This sequence joins TRBV7-9 and TRBJ1-4; 7 bases line up with TRBD1. The CDR3 sequence is 15 residues long. J was trimmed by 8 bases and V by 8 bases; bases with no gene match: 14. Germline-derived CDR1 and CDR2 are SEHNR and FQNEAQ (reference sequence). In DNA form, the CDR3 reads TGTGCCAGCGGCAAGGAGACAGGGAGAAAAGAAAAACTGTTTTTT. The encoded protein is CASGKETGRKEKLFF.

This clone was counted once. This sequence joins TRBV9 and TRBJ1-6, with TRBD1 matching over 9 bases. J lost 7 bases, V lost 4 bases, and 6 bases had no gene match. Germline values: CDR1 SGDLS, CDR2 YYNGEE. This CDR3 has 15 amino acids. CDR3 in DNA: TGTGCCAGCAGCACCGCCGGGACAGGGAATTCACCCCTCCACTTT. This encodes CASSTAGTGNSPLHF.

This chain uses TRBV11-2 with TRBJ1-4; D not certain. The V end lost 5 bases, the J end lost 8 bases, and 15 bases lay between the germline ends. CDR1 and CDR2 (germline): SGHAT, FQNNGV. The CDR3 contains 14 residues. The CDR3 sequence is CASSNDGVGEKLFF. CDR3 DNA sequence: TGTGCCAGCAGCAACGACGGAGTCGGAGAAAAACTGTTTTTT.

The chain is built from TRBV6-4 and TRBJ2-7, with D perhaps matching TRBD2 (7 bases). The V gene lost 6 bases and the J gene lost 0 bases, with 18 bases spanning the gap. This CDR3 has 16 amino acids. Per germline, CDR1 MRHNA and CDR2 SNTAGT. CDR3 residues: CASRLGGGEPSYEQYF. The CDR3 nucleotides are TGTGCCAGCAGGCTGGGGGGGGGCGAACCCTCCTACGAGCAGTACTTC.

The J gene is TRBJ1-5, the V gene TRBV28, with D possibly matching TRBD1 (6 bases). The CDR3 has 15 residues. V was cut by 5 bases and J by 5 bases, with 16 bases left in between. CDR1 MDHEN and CDR2 SYDVKM come from the germline V gene. The CDR3: CASSDTGFGDQPQHF. The CDR3, as DNA: TGTGCCAGCAGTGATACAGGGTTCGGGGATCAGCCCCAGCATTTT.

CDR3 DNA: TGCGCCAGCAGCCAAGCCTGGGACAGAGTGAACTACGAGCAGTACTTC. Translated, it gives CASSQAWDRVNYEQYF. The chain couples TRBV4-3 to TRBJ2-7; 7 positions match TRBD1. The ends lost 1 base at V and 3 bases at J; junction bases unmatched: 9. This CDR3 is built from 16 residues. Germline V lookup: CDR1 LGHNA, CDR2 YSLEER.

The chain is built from TRBV12-5 and TRBJ1-1; tentative D call: TRBD1 (6 bases). The CDR3 has 14 residues. Germline V CDR1 and CDR2: LGHNT, FRNRAP. The V end lost 6 bases, the J end lost 3 bases, and 14 bases lay between the germline ends. CDR3 coding DNA: TGTGCTAGTGGAGGCGACAGGAGATACACTGAAGCTTTCTTT. Its translation is CASGGDRRYTEAFF.

This clone was seen only once. This rearrangement joins TRBV28 to TRBJ1-2; 8 nucleotides match TRBD1. The CDR3 covers 18 residues. V was pared by 4 bases and J by 3 bases, with 16 bases of the junction left unmatched. The germline CDR1 and CDR2 sequences are MDHEN and SYDVKM. CDR3 sequence reads: CASSSLIYRQGMDYGYTF. CDR3 in DNA: TGTGCCAGCAGTTCCCTCATTTACAGACAGGGGATGGACTATGGCTACACCTTC.

CDR3 coding DNA: TGCGCCAGCAGCCAAGTTGCGGGTTTTATAGCCAAAAACATTCAGTACTTC. It translates to CASSQVAGFIAKNIQYF. The rearrangement uses TRBV4-1 and TRBJ2-4; D is perhaps TRBD2 (5 bases). The CDR3 is 17 amino acids. Trimming took off 1 base at V and 0 bases at J, with 13 bases between the two ends. From germline, CDR1 is MGHRA and CDR2 YSYEKL.

The rearrangement joins TRBV19 to TRBJ1-5; D is perhaps TRBD1 (6 bases). The CDR3 is 15 residues long. Germline CDR1 is LNHDA and CDR2 is SQIVND (reference sequence). V lost 3 bases and J 7 bases, leaving 16 bases between the germline ends. The DNA for the CDR3 is TGTGCCAGTAGTATCGCGAAACAGGGAAAACAGCCCCAGCATTTT. It yields the protein CASSIAKQGKQPQHF.

The rearrangement joins TRBV5-1 to TRBJ2-5; maybe TRBD2 (5 bases). Germline assignment: CDR1 SGHRS and CDR2 YFSETQ. V dropped 0 bases and J dropped 2 bases, with 14 bases sitting between them. CDR3 length: 16 amino acids. The CDR3 loop reads CASSLEAGAKQETQYF. In DNA form, the CDR3 reads TGCGCCAGCAGCTTGGAGGCGGGTGCTAAACAAGAGACCCAGTACTTC. The full variable domain, in which reference TRBV5-1 and TRBJ2-5 provide the parts outside the CDR3, is KAGVTQTPRYLIKTRGQQVTLSCSPISGHRSVSWYQQTPGQGLQFLFEYFSETQRNKGNFPGRFSGRQFSNSRSEMNVSTLELGDSALYLCASSLEAGAKQETQYFGPGTRLLVL.